This T cell receptor beta chain was recovered during a study of CD4 and CD8 cells across lung adenocarcinoma regions. This clonotype was recorded many times. In TCRdb, the PCR reads were re-called with MiXCR into one record per CDR3 protein. The sample carries 7,000 to 9,500 distinct CDR3 sequences, about 50% recorded once. This CDR3 is built from 14 residues. Germline V CDR1 and CDR2: MNHEY, SVGAGI. Samples came from patients with localized non-small cell lung adenocarcinoma. This TCR came from a male donor with lung adenocarcinoma. The CD4 and CD8 labels of this study may be unreliable. The chain recombines TRBV6-5 with TRBJ2-5; 10 bases are shared with TRBD1. The DNA end is a closer match to TRBJ2-7, so the J assignment may be wrong. Material for sequencing was CD8+ T cells from the center of a lung tumor. The CDR3 here is CASGDRGRSYEQYF. As DNA, the CDR3 is TGTGCCAGCGGAGACAGGGGGCGTTCCTACGAGCAGTACTTC.